These 9 T cell receptor beta chains share one sample of origin, sequenced in a study of cytomegalovirus exposure and HLA in healthy donors. With 60 Vbeta and 13 Jbeta primers, the PCR was carried out. Some clones are missing from TCRdb's copy, which holds only in-frame ones; the method was immunoSEQ multiplex PCR. The sample lists some 130,000 clones, approximately 80% occurring once. Sample: PBMCs. These receptors came from a girl aged 2-15 years in good health and CMV-seronegative.

This clone was seen a handful of times. The rearrangement uses TRBV11-1 and TRBJ2-2; the D gene is possibly TRBD1 (5 bases). Germline V gene lookup returns CDR1 SGHAT and CDR2 FQDESV (reference sequence). CDR3 length: 13 amino acids. The V gene lost 6 bases and the J gene lost 5 bases, with 10 bases spanning the gap. The CDR3: CASSLKGTGELFF. In DNA, the CDR3 is TGTGCCAGCAGTTTGAAGGGGACCGGGGAGCTGTTTTTT.

The chain recombines TRBV5-4 with TRBJ2-7, with 7 bases aligning to TRBD2. Unmatched junction bases numbered 5, after V lost 7 bases and J lost 1 base. The CDR3 has 13 amino acids. CDR1 is SGHNT and CDR2 is YYREEE in the germline V gene (reference sequence). CDR3 DNA sequence: TGTGCCAGCCGGGACTACCTGTCCTACGAGCAGTACTTC. Translation: CASRDYLSYEQYF. Complete variable domain (other parts from reference TRBV5-4 and TRBJ2-7): ETGVTQSPTHLIKTRGQQVTLRCSSQSGHNTVSWYQQALGQGPQFIFQYYREEENGRGNFPPRFSGLQFPNYSSELNVNALELDDSALYLCASRDYLSYEQYFGPGTRLTVT.

The rearrangement joins TRBV7-2 to TRBJ2-2; 11 nucleotides agree with TRBD2. The CDR3 loop spans 16 amino acids. Germline trimming cut 5 bases from V and 4 bases from J; bases unmatched to any gene: 6. CDR1 SGHTA and CDR2 FQGNSA come from the germline V gene. The CDR3 reads CASSLTSGRVTGELFF. The CDR3 nucleotides are TGTGCCAGCAGCCTAACTAGCGGGAGAGTCACCGGGGAGCTGTTTTTT. The full variable domain, rest sourced from reference TRBV7-2 and TRBJ2-2, is GAGVSQSPSNKVTEKGKDVELRCDPISGHTALYWYRQSLGQGLEFLIYFQGNSAPDKSGLPSDRFSAERTGGSVSTLTIQRTQQEDSAVYLCASSLTSGRVTGELFFGEGSRLTVL.

The V call is TRBV11-2, the J call TRBJ2-7; perhaps TRBD2 as D (6 bases). Trimming stripped 8 bases from V and 0 bases from J, with 14 bases between. Germline loops: CDR1 SGHAT, CDR2 FQNNGV. The CDR3 has 14 residues. The CDR3 bases are TGTGCCAGCGGTATTTCCGGGGGCTCCTACGAGCAGTACTTC. Its protein product is CASGISGGSYEQYF.

The chain combines TRBV30 with TRBJ1-2; perhaps TRBD1 as D (5 bases). The CDR3 sequence is 13 residues long. V was shortened by 5 bases and J by 4 bases, with 14 bases between the two germline ends. Per germline, CDR1 GTSNPN and CDR2 SVGIG (reference sequence). In DNA, the CDR3 is TGTGCCTGGTCCCTGGCGGGGGTCTATGGCTACACCTTC. As protein: CAWSLAGVYGYTF.

V gene TRBV2 combines with J gene TRBJ2-1, with 14 bases that match TRBD2. J gave up 6 bases and V 6 bases, and 4 bases lay outside the gene matches. Germline CDR1 and CDR2: SNHLY and FYNNEI. The CDR3 totals 15 residues. CDR3 in DNA: TGTGCCAGCAGCTTGACTAGCGGGAGGGCCAATGAGCAGTTCTTC. Amino acid sequence: CASSLTSGRANEQFF.

The V and J genes are TRBV4-2 and TRBJ1-2; D remains unclear. Germline CDR1 and CDR2: LGHNA and YNFKEQ. The CDR3 is made up of 15 amino acids. V shed 1 base and J shed 2 bases, with 11 bases lying between them. CDR3 DNA: TGTGCCAGCAGCCAAGTCTTGCTAGAAAACTATGGCTACACCTTC. Residues: CASSQVLLENYGYTF.

J is TRBJ2-7 and V is TRBV27; 8 bases fit TRBD2. This CDR3 contains 16 residues. With V trimmed by 3 bases and J by 3 bases, 10 bases remained unmatched. Germline V gene lookup returns CDR1 MNHEY and CDR2 SMNVEV (reference sequence). The CDR3 nucleotides are TGTGCCAGCAGTTTTGCAGAAGCGGGGGCTTTCTACGAGCAGTACTTC. As protein: CASSFAEAGAFYEQYF.

The J gene is TRBJ2-5, the V gene TRBV6-1; D is perhaps TRBD1 (5 bases). The J call may be mistaken, given a closer DNA end match to TRBJ2-7. CDR1 and CDR2 (germline): MNHNS, SASEGT. The CDR3 is 14 amino acids. Here the CDR3 reads CASSERQSSYEQYF. CDR3 coding DNA: TGTGCCAGCAGTGAACGACAGAGCTCCTACGAGCAGTACTTC.